This TCR delta chain was sequenced during a study of gamma-delta T cells after stem cell transplantation. The germline CDR1 and CDR2 sequences are GEAIGNYY and EKD. The CDR3 loop spans 17 amino acids. To note about this clone: The protein TCRdb lists belongs to a much larger clone and differs from this DNA's translation at residue 4, which points to a read error; the protein shown is made from the DNA.

TCRdb called clones anew from the RT-PCR reads with CATT. The sample holds about 14,000 delta-chain clones, over 8% seen once. This sequence was found in a human donor. It is not recorded whose cells these are; they may come from a transplant donor. What was sequenced was gamma-delta T cells. V usage is TRDV2 and J usage is TRDJ1; D not resolved. CDR3 nucleotides: TGTGCCTGTAACACCCTCGGGTCCGCCCTTGACACCGATAAACTCATCTTT. It encodes CACNTLGSALDTDKLIF.